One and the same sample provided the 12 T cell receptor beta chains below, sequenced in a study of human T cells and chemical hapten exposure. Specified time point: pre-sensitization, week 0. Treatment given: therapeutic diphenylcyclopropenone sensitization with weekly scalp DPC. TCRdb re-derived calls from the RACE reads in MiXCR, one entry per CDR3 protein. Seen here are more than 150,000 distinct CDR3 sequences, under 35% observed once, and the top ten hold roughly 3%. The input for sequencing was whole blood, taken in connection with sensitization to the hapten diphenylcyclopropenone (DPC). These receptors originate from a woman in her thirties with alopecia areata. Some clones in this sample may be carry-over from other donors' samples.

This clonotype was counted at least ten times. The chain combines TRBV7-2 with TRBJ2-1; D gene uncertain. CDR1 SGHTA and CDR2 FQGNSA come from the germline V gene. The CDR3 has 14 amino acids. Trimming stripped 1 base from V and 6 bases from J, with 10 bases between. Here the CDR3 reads CASSLVSISNEQFF. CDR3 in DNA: TGTGCCAGCAGCTTAGTCTCTATATCCAATGAGCAGTTCTTC.

The CDR3 sequence is CSVEDSRSSYNEQFF. In DNA form, the CDR3 reads TGCAGCGTTGAAGATTCGCGCTCTTCCTACAATGAGCAGTTCTTC. The chain has TRBV29-1 and TRBJ2-1; D uncertain. The germline V and J ends were trimmed by 0 bases and 1 base, with 10 bases remaining between them. This CDR3 contains 15 residues. Germline-derived CDR1 and CDR2 are SQVTM and ANQGSEA.

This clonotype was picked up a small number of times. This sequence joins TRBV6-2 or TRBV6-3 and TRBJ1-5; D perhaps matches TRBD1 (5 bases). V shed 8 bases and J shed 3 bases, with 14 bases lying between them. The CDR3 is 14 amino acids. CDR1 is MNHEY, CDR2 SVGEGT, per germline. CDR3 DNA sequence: TGTGCCAGCGATCGACAGTTCCACAATCAGCCCCAGCATTTT. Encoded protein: CASDRQFHNQPQHF.

CDR3 protein: CASSPLMQVPQETQYF. CDR3 DNA sequence: TGTGCCAGCAGCCCCCTGATGCAGGTTCCCCAAGAGACCCAGTACTTC. The chain uses TRBV3-1 and TRBJ2-5; the D is unclear. The V end was cut by 4 bases, the J end by 1 base, with 16 bases between. The CDR3 is 16 amino acids. Germline assignment: CDR1 LGHDT and CDR2 YNNKEL (reference sequence).

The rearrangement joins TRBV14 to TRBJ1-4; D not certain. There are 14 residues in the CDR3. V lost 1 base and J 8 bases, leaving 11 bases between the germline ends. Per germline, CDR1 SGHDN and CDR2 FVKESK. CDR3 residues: CASSQVGGVEKLFF. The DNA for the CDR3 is TGTGCCAGCAGCCAAGTAGGTGGAGTCGAAAAACTGTTTTTT.

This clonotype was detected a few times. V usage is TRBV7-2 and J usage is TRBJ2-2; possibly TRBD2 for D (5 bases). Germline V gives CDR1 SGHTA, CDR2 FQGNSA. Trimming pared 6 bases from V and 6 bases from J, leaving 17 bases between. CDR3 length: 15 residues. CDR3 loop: CASRPPGSYPGELFF. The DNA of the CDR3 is TGTGCCAGCAGGCCTCCGGGAAGCTACCCCGGGGAGCTGTTTTTT.

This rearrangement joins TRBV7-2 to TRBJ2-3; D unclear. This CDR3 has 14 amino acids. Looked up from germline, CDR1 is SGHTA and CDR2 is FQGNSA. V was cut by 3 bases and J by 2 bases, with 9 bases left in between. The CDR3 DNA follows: TGTGCCAGCAGCTTCGGGTCAAACACAGATACGCAGTATTTT. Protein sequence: CASSFGSNTDTQYF.

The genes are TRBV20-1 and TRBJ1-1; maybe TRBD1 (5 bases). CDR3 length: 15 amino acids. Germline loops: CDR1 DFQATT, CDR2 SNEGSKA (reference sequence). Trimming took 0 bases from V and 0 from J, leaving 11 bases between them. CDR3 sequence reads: CSARDWGRLNTEAFF. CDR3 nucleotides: TGCAGTGCTAGAGATTGGGGCAGGTTGAACACTGAAGCTTTCTTT.

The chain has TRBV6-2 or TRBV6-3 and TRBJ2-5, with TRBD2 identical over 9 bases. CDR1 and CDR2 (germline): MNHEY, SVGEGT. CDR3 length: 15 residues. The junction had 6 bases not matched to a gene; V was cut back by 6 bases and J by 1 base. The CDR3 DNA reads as TGTGCCAGCAGAGATAGCGGGGGCCGCCAAGAGACCCAGTACTTC. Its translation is CASRDSGGRQETQYF.

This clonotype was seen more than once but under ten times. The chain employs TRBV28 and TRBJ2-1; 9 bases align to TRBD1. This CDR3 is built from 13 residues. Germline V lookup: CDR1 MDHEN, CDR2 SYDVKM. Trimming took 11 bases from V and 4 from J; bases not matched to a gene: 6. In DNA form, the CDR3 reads TGTGCCGCCCGGGACAGGGATTACAATGAGCAGTTCTTC. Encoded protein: CAARDRDYNEQFF.

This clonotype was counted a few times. The CDR3 nucleotides are TGCAGCGTTGTCTTTCGCACTGAAGCTTTCTTT. Translation gives CSVVFRTEAFF. The rearrangement joins TRBV29-1 to TRBJ1-1; D unresolved. Trimming pared 4 bases from V and 4 bases from J, leaving 7 bases between. Germline values: CDR1 SQVTM, CDR2 ANQGSEA. CDR3 size: 11 residues.

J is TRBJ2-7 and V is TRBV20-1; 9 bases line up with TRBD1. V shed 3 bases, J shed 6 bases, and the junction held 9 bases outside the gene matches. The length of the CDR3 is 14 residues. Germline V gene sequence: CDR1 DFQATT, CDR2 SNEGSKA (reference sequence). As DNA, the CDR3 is TGCAGTGCTAGTCCGGGACAGGGTATTCCCGAGCAGTACTTC. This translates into CSASPGQGIPEQYF.